These 8 T cell receptor beta chains originate from one sample sequenced in a study of response to subunit inactivated influenza vaccine. TCRdb called the RT-PCR reads again in MiXCR, with one record for every CDR3 protein. The sample lists 500,000 to 550,000 distinct CDR3 sequences; approximately 7.3% were seen once. Source: PBMCs from blood, taken 23 to 25 months after vaccination. The receptors were sampled from a man aged 45-69 years who received an inactivated influenza vaccine.

The rearrangement uses TRBV7-9 and TRBJ1-4; D is undetermined. Germline CDR1 SEHNR, CDR2 FQNEAQ (reference sequence). Trimming took off 0 bases at V and 4 bases at J, with 9 bases between the two ends. This CDR3 spans 15 amino acids. CDR3 region: CASSLASGFNEKLFF. CDR3 nucleotide sequence: TGTGCCAGCAGCTTAGCGTCGGGGTTTAATGAAAAACTGTTTTTT.

This clonotype appeared a few times. The chain has TRBV28 and TRBJ1-3; D remains ambiguous. This CDR3 is 14 amino acids long. The germline V gene has CDR1 MDHEN and CDR2 SYDVKM. The ends were cut back, 1 base at V and 3 bases at J, with 7 bases in the middle. This CDR3 reads CASSLLGSGNTIYF. The CDR3 DNA is TGTGCCAGCAGTTTATTGGGTAGTGGAAACACCATATATTTT.

The chain carries TRBV12-3 or TRBV12-4 and TRBJ1-1; unclear D gene. The CDR3 has 13 amino acids. Trimming shortened V by 5 bases and J by 3 bases, and 10 bases separated the two germline ends. The CDR3 region is CASSPHGDTEAFF. CDR3 DNA sequence: TGTGCCAGCAGTCCACACGGAGACACTGAAGCTTTCTTT.

This clonotype has at least ten counts. J is TRBJ2-2 and V is TRBV15, with a weak D call TRBD2 (5 bases). The CDR3 is 12 residues long. V lost 5 bases and J 7 bases, leaving 8 bases between the germline ends. CDR1 and CDR2 (germline): LNHNV, YYDKDF (reference sequence). As DNA, the CDR3 is TGTGCCACCAGCGCGGGCCACGGGGAGCTGTTTTTT. This sequence encodes CATSAGHGELFF.

V gene TRBV30 combines with J gene TRBJ1-2, with D hard to call. The CDR3 contains 12 residues. Deletions cut 2 bases from V and 8 bases from J, with 12 bases between. CDR1 is GTSNPN, CDR2 SVGIG, per germline (reference sequence). CDR3 nucleotide sequence: TGTGCCTGGAGTTCCGGGGTAGGAGGCTACACCTTC. Amino acids: CAWSSGVGGYTF.

This clonotype has a single count. This chain uses TRBV20-1 with TRBJ2-7; a weak D match, TRBD2 (6 bases). Deletions cut 6 bases from V and 3 bases from J, with 12 bases between. Germline V gene data show CDR1 as DFQATT and CDR2 as SNEGSKA (reference sequence). CDR3 length equals 12 residues. The CDR3 bases are TGCAGTGCGAGGTGGCGGGGCTACGAGCAGTACTTC. Amino acid sequence: CSARWRGYEQYF.

The chain couples TRBV9 to TRBJ2-2; 8 bases match TRBD2. The germline gives CDR1 SGDLS, CDR2 YYNGEE. CDR3 length: 16 amino acids. J was trimmed by 1 base and V by 4 bases; bases with no gene match: 6. The CDR3 DNA reads as TGTGCCAGCAGCCCCGGGGGGGCCCTGAACACCGGGGAGCTGTTTTTT. Encoded protein: CASSPGGALNTGELFF.

Regarding this clonotype: This may arise from a read error, as a much more abundant clone is one base away. This chain joins TRBV5-6 and TRBJ2-2; D is undetermined. This CDR3 spans 13 amino acids. Germline V CDR1 and CDR2: SGHDT, YYEEEE. The CDR3 is CPSSLDPTRELFF. The CDR3 nucleotides are TGTCCCAGCAGCTTGGATCCCACCCGGGAGCTGTTTTTT.